These 20 T cell receptor beta chains were sequenced from one sample in a study of shared clonotypes between healthy human individuals. Repertoires were generated with immunoSEQ multiplex PCR, while TCRdb's copy carries only in-frame clones and drops some. The sample consists of over 2 million clones, about nine tenths of them appearing once. The sequencing sample was made of naive CD4+ T cells from PBMCs. Subset specified: CD45RA+ positively selected. Receptors originate from a man aged 18-30 years in good health. Some clones in this sample may be carry-over from other donors' samples.

This chain links TRBV19 with TRBJ2-7, with TRBD1 identical over 7 bases. Looked up from germline, CDR1 is LNHDA and CDR2 is SQIVND (reference sequence). This CDR3 has 14 residues. The ends lost 4 bases at V and 4 bases at J; junction bases unmatched: 7. The CDR3 DNA reads TGTGCCAGTAGTACCGGGGACAGCCATTACGAGCAGTACTTC. Protein product: CASSTGDSHYEQYF.

The rearrangement joins TRBV18 to TRBJ2-2; 7 nucleotides match TRBD1. V lost 3 bases and J lost 4; bases outside the gene matches: 5. Germline V lookup: CDR1 KGHSH, CDR2 LQKENI. The CDR3 runs to 15 residues. The CDR3 DNA reads TGTGCCAGCTCACCCTCGGCAGGGGGCACCGGGGAGCTGTTTTTT. Its protein product is CASSPSAGGTGELFF.

A single count supports this clone. The chain employs TRBV28 and TRBJ2-7; D is perhaps TRBD2 (5 bases). This CDR3 contains 14 residues. V lost 3 bases, J lost 2 bases, and 11 bases lay in between. Germline V gene lookup returns CDR1 MDHEN and CDR2 SYDVKM. CDR3 in amino acids: CASSFPGNPYEQYF. The CDR3 DNA is TGTGCCAGCAGTTTTCCGGGGAACCCCTACGAGCAGTACTTC. The whole variable domain, remainder taken from reference TRBV28 and TRBJ2-7, is DVKVTQSSRYLVKRTGEKVFLECVQDMDHENMFWYRQDPGLGLRLIYFSYDVKMKEKGDIPEGYSVSREKKERFSLILESASTNQTSMYLCASSFPGNPYEQYFGPGTRLTVT.

The chain combines TRBV28 with TRBJ2-1; 9 positions agree with TRBD2. This CDR3 is built from 16 residues. Per germline, CDR1 MDHEN and CDR2 SYDVKM. The V gene end was trimmed by 4 bases and the J gene end by 2 bases; junction bases not matched to a gene: 6. CDR3 sequence reads: CASSSPSSGAYNEQFF. The CDR3 DNA sequence: TGTGCCAGCAGTTCCCCTTCTAGCGGGGCCTACAATGAGCAGTTCTTC.

The rearrangement links TRBV7-9 to TRBJ1-1; no firm D call. Per the germline V gene, CDR1 is SEHNR and CDR2 is FQNEAQ (reference sequence). Trimming left V 5 bases short and J 10 bases short, with 11 bases between. The length of the CDR3 is 11 residues. CDR3 sequence reads: CASSGRVGAFF. CDR3 coding DNA: TGTGCCAGCAGCGGACGGGTGGGAGCTTTCTTT. The variable domain in full, completed from reference TRBV7-9 and TRBJ1-1, reads DTGVSQNPRHKITKRGQNVTFRCDPISEHNRLYWYRQTLGQGPEFLTYFQNEAQLEKSRLLSDRFSAERPKGSFSTLEIQRTEQGDSAMYLCASSGRVGAFFGQGTRLTVV.

The J gene is TRBJ2-3, the V gene TRBV5-1; 7 nucleotides match TRBD2. The ends lost 2 bases at V and 1 base at J; junction bases unmatched: 7. The CDR3 runs to 16 residues. Looked up from germline, CDR1 is SGHRS and CDR2 is YFSETQ. The CDR3 coding sequence is TGCGCCAGCAGCTTTGGGGGAGGGCCGGGCACAGATACGCAGTATTTT. Protein product: CASSFGGGPGTDTQYF.

The rearrangement uses TRBV18 and TRBJ2-1, with 14 bases fitting TRBD2. Germline trimming cut 4 bases from V and 6 bases from J; bases unmatched to any gene: 8. This CDR3 comprises 17 residues. Per the germline V gene, CDR1 is KGHSH and CDR2 is LQKENI. The CDR3 spells CASSRSGTSGSRNEQFF. The DNA of the CDR3 is TGTGCCAGCTCACGCAGCGGGACTAGCGGGAGTCGCAATGAGCAGTTCTTC.

V and J are TRBV5-8 and TRBJ1-5; TRBD1 might be the D (5 bases). V lost 5 bases and J 2 bases, leaving 17 bases between the germline ends. Germline V gives CDR1 SGHTS, CDR2 YDEGEE. The CDR3 consists of 16 residues. CDR3 coding DNA: TGTGCCAGCAGTCAGAGCCGGGGGGTAGGCAATCAGCCCCAGCATTTT. Protein product: CASSQSRGVGNQPQHF.

The chain links TRBV19 to TRBJ1-5, with D tentatively TRBD1 (5 bases). The CDR3 is made up of 15 amino acids. V shed 5 bases and J shed 3 bases, with 14 bases lying between them. Germline CDR1 reads LNHDA; CDR2 reads SQIVND (reference sequence). The CDR3 region has the DNA TGTGCCAGTAGTGCCTGGGACGGAGCCAATCAGCCCCAGCATTTT. This gives the protein CASSAWDGANQPQHF.

V and J are TRBV27 and TRBJ1-5; 9 bases map to TRBD1. Trimming at V came to 6 bases and at J to 6 bases, leaving 6 bases not matched to a gene. CDR3 size: 14 residues. Germline CDR1 reads MNHEY; CDR2 reads SMNVEV (reference sequence). In nucleotides, the CDR3 is TGTGCCAGCAGAGAACAGGGGGCTAGTCAGCCCCAGCATTTT. Amino acids: CASREQGASQPQHF.

This clone was counted only a few times. The rearrangement links TRBV9 to TRBJ1-1; no clear D. This CDR3 region has 16 residues. V shed 0 bases and J shed 1 base, with 13 bases lying between them. In germline, CDR1 is SGDLS, CDR2 YYNGEE. CDR3 coding DNA: TGTGCCAGCAGCGTAGGTGGGCAGCTCAGGAACACTGAAGCTTTCTTT. This gives the protein CASSVGGQLRNTEAFF.

The rearrangement links TRBV6-6 to TRBJ2-1; D not resolved. In germline, CDR1 is MNHNY, CDR2 SVGAGI (reference sequence). This CDR3 comprises 14 residues. V lost 7 bases and J lost 0, with 10 bases in between. CDR3 in amino acids: CASIPGSSYNEQFF. The CDR3 bases are TGTGCCAGCATTCCCGGAAGCTCCTACAATGAGCAGTTCTTC.

This chain joins TRBV28 and TRBJ2-2; TRBD1 aligns across 8 bases. This CDR3 spans 15 amino acids. CDR1 is MDHEN and CDR2 is SYDVKM in the germline V gene. J gave up 5 bases and V 6 bases, and 8 bases lay outside the gene matches. CDR3 bases: TGTGCCAGCAGCCCAAGGGACAGGCGGACCGGGGAGCTGTTTTTT. The encoded protein is CASSPRDRRTGELFF.

The chain uses TRBV15 and TRBJ1-3, with D possibly matching TRBD1 (6 bases). V shed 0 bases and J shed 0 bases, with 9 bases lying between them. CDR3 length: 16 amino acids. Germline CDR1 LNHNV, CDR2 YYDKDF (reference sequence). The DNA for the CDR3 is TGTGCCACCAGCAGAGAAAGGACAGTCTCTGGAAACACCATATATTTT. This translates into CATSRERTVSGNTIYF.

The gene calls are TRBV5-1 and TRBJ2-2; 14 bases are a match to TRBD2. Losses at the gene ends were 0 bases for V and 4 bases for J; bases not matched to a gene: 8. The germline CDR1 and CDR2 sequences are SGHRS and YFSETQ. The CDR3 loop spans 19 amino acids. The CDR3 sequence: CASSLAPGLAGVVTGELFF. In nucleotides, the CDR3 is TGCGCCAGCAGCTTGGCCCCGGGACTAGCGGGAGTTGTCACCGGGGAGCTGTTTTTT. Looking up the rest from reference TRBV5-1 and TRBJ2-2 gives the full variable domain: KAGVTQTPRYLIKTRGQQVTLSCSPISGHRSVSWYQQTPGQGLQFLFEYFSETQRNKGNFPGRFSGRQFSNSRSEMNVSTLELGDSALYLCASSLAPGLAGVVTGELFFGEGSRLTVL.

The V call is TRBV5-1, the J call TRBJ1-1; tentatively, D is TRBD1 (6 bases). V was clipped by 4 bases and J by 7 bases, with 20 bases between them. This CDR3 has 15 amino acids. The germline V gene has CDR1 SGHRS and CDR2 YFSETQ. CDR3 residues: CASSLAPAGAYEAFF. The CDR3 nucleotides read TGCGCCAGCAGCCTAGCGCCCGCGGGGGCATATGAAGCTTTCTTT.

The rearrangement joins TRBV27 to TRBJ1-5; D possibly corresponds to TRBD1 (6 bases). The CDR3 sequence is 14 residues long. V lost 6 bases, J lost 5 bases, and 14 bases lay in between. From germline, CDR1 is MNHEY and CDR2 SMNVEV (reference sequence). CDR3 amino acids: CASRSRQVDQPQHF. As DNA, the CDR3 is TGTGCCAGCAGGAGTCGACAGGTCGATCAGCCCCAGCATTTT.

V usage is TRBV5-6 and J usage is TRBJ1-2; a weak D match, TRBD1 (5 bases). The germline gives CDR1 SGHDT, CDR2 YYEEEE. This CDR3 spans 15 amino acids. Deletions cut 4 bases from V and 5 bases from J, with 18 bases between. The CDR3 nucleotides read TGTGCCAGCAGCCCCTGGACATTAGCTGGGTATGGCTACACCTTC. It codes for CASSPWTLAGYGYTF.

The chain employs TRBV7-2 and TRBJ1-5; D is uncertain. CDR3 length: 16 residues. Germline assignment: CDR1 SGHTA and CDR2 FQGNSA. V was shortened by 6 bases and J by 0 bases, with 15 bases between the two germline ends. The CDR3 region is CASSFSQTASNQPQHF. The CDR3 DNA follows: TGTGCCAGCAGTTTTAGTCAAACGGCTAGCAATCAGCCCCAGCATTTT.

The J gene is TRBJ1-3, the V gene TRBV9, with a tentative D call TRBD1 (5 bases). Germline lookup yields CDR1 SGDLS and CDR2 YYNGEE. V was cut by 3 bases and J by 1 base, with 8 bases left in between. This CDR3 contains 14 residues. The CDR3 loop reads CASSGGTSGNTIYF. In nucleotides, the CDR3 is TGTGCCAGCAGCGGGGGGACGTCTGGAAACACCATATATTTT.